The 8 T cell receptor beta chains below come from one sample, sequenced in a study of T cell repertoires in cytomegalovirus infection (dated 2019 in TCRdb). TCRdb lists the instrument as Illumina HiSeq 1500. In-frame beta chains were kept once TCRdb had trimmed the public reads at Q25 with fastp and called clones with MiXCR. When rows share a CDR3 protein, they turn into one entry using the most common DNA and genes. The sample yields about 530,000 distinct CDR3 sequences; around a quarter were counted once. The leading ten clones occupy 13% of the sample. The material sequenced was PBMCs. These receptors all stem from a human donor in good health (CMV status not recorded). Some clones in this sample may be carry-over from other donors' samples.

V usage is TRBV19 and J usage is TRBJ2-7, with D perhaps being TRBD1 or TRBD2 (5 bases each). The V end lost 0 bases, the J end lost 0 bases, and 9 bases lay between the germline ends. CDR1 and CDR2 from the germline V gene are LNHDA and SQIVND (reference sequence). The CDR3 loop spans 15 amino acids. This chain's CDR3 is CASSIDGGPSYEQYF. CDR3 DNA: TGTGCCAGTAGTATAGATGGGGGACCCTCCTACGAGCAGTACTTC.

This clonotype was seen only a few times. The chain is built from TRBV7-2 and TRBJ2-3; D is unresolved. The germline CDR1 and CDR2 sequences are SGHTA and FQGNSA. Trimming took 2 bases from V and 6 from J, leaving 21 bases between them. CDR3 size: 17 residues. The chain's CDR3 is CASSLSGRYHTADTQYF. DNA of the CDR3: TGTGCCAGCAGCTTATCCGGCCGCTACCACACGGCGGATACGCAGTATTTT.

V is TRBV6-2 or TRBV6-3 and J is TRBJ2-7, with 11 bases identical to TRBD1. The CDR3 is made up of 17 amino acids. The V gene end was trimmed by 2 bases and the J gene end by 3 bases; junction bases not matched to a gene: 9. Per germline, CDR1 MNHEY and CDR2 SVGEGT. The CDR3, as DNA: TGTGCCAGCAGTTACCGAGGGACAGGGGGTTCCTACTACGAGCAGTACGTC. Residues: CASSYRGTGGSYYEQYV.

The chain is built from TRBV19 and TRBJ2-7, with a possible D match to TRBD2 (8 bases). V shed 3 bases and J shed 1 base, with 16 bases lying between them. This CDR3 region has 16 residues. The germline V gene has CDR1 LNHDA and CDR2 SQIVND (reference sequence). CDR3 sequence reads: CASSMWTGGGSYEQYF. In nucleotides, the CDR3 is TGTGCCAGTAGTATGTGGACAGGCGGGGGGTCCTACGAGCAGTACTTC.

The rearrangement joins TRBV10-1 to TRBJ2-4; D call uncertain. Trimming took 7 bases from V and 6 from J, leaving 10 bases between them. The CDR3 is made up of 12 amino acids. CDR1 WNHNN and CDR2 SYGVQD come from the germline V gene (reference sequence). The CDR3 region is CASTGRRNIQYF. The CDR3, as DNA: TGCGCCAGCACCGGACGGAGAAACATTCAGTACTTC.

The table lists this clonotype with many counts. This sequence joins TRBV7-9 and TRBJ1-5; no firm D call. CDR3 length: 13 residues. Trimming left V 1 base short and J 6 bases short, with 7 bases between. CDR1 and CDR2 from the germline V gene are SEHNR and FQNEAQ (reference sequence). DNA for the CDR3: TGTGCCAGCAGCTTAGGGGGAGGTCAGCCCCAGCATTTT. Translated, it gives CASSLGGGQPQHF.

The chain recombines TRBV7-3 with TRBJ2-5, with TRBD2 matching 8 bases. J gave up 3 bases and V 2 bases, and 5 bases lay outside the gene matches. The CDR3 runs 15 residues. In germline, CDR1 is SGHTA, CDR2 FQGTGA. CDR3 sequence reads: CASSLYERGKETQYF. The CDR3 DNA follows: TGTGCCAGCAGCTTATATGAGCGGGGGAAAGAGACCCAGTACTTC.

This clonotype was observed at least ten times. This chain connects TRBV7-2 to TRBJ2-1, with TRBD2 matching 10 bases. The junction had 7 bases not matched to a gene; V was cut back by 5 bases and J by 0 bases. The CDR3 loop spans 17 amino acids. The germline V gene encodes CDR1 SGHTA and CDR2 FQGNSA. The chain's CDR3 is CASSPWTSGSSYNEQFF. The CDR3 region has the DNA TGTGCCAGCAGCCCTTGGACTAGCGGTTCCTCCTACAATGAGCAGTTCTTC.